This TCR beta chain was captured by sequencing in a study of human T cells and chemical hapten exposure (dated by TCRdb to the early 2020s). Background on the whole study: For sensitization, 2% DPC in acetone was applied to a 2 cm by 2 cm area of upper inner arm skin. This study followed changes in the peripheral blood TCR repertoire in vivo during primary and secondary sensitization of alopecia patients to the hapten diphenylcyclopropenone (DPC). Patch testing on the upper back used Finn chambers containing 0.01% DPC, with scoring done after 6 days according to International Contact Dermatitis Research Group standards. The libraries were sequenced as a pool, and the TCR yield per sample differed mostly because of small variations in library volumes within the pool. The patient cohort, mostly female, included alopecia areata with under or over 50% scalp involvement, alopecia totalis and alopecia universalis. Throughout the approximately 26-week study period, patients were also given weekly therapeutic DPC doses on the scalp. Blood samples were taken from patients before sensitization (week 0) and at 2, 6 and about 24 weeks after DPC sensitization. Blood for TCR sequencing was provided by twenty-nine alopecia patients at one to four time points (pre-sensitization, 2, 6 and 24 weeks).

This specimen's time point label, per the study, means: patch test 2, 6 weeks after DPC sensitization. The intended sense of this specimen's treatment or condition label: therapeutic diphenylcyclopropenone sensitization with weekly scalp DPC. Blood at each patch-test visit was drawn before the patch test was applied. Patients were eligible if aged 18 to 70, diagnosed with alopecia and judged suitable for DPC therapy, and pregnant patients were excluded. Total RNA was extracted from unfractionated whole blood that had been collected in Tempus Blood RNA tubes. Based on the germline V gene (reference sequence), the CDR1 and CDR2 sequences are DFQATT and SNEGSKA. Measured from the cysteine to the phenylalanine, the CDR3 is 14 residues long. Of all the DNA, just the CDR3 is kept, 42 bases in frame from base 1. With regard to this clonotype: The antigen it binds to is not known. At one end the junction does not follow the germline gene, possibly because of a read error.

On the study overall, not on this receptor specifically: The number of TCRs above 1 in 1000 frequency did not change with DPC sensitization; there was no evidence of global repertoire structure alterations. After repeated subsampling, the strength of the expansion versus patch-test correlation and the threshold at which it became significant changed. Patch test score correlated positively with the number of PT1 expanded TCRs, reaching significance at thresholds 8, 16 and 32 but not at 4. Because all patients had alopecia, a presumed autoimmune disease, the immune response of the patients might differ from that of healthy individuals. Significantly more large CDR3 similarity clusters were formed by expanded TCRs than by pre-sensitization or healthy control sets, consistent with antigen-driven responses.

Libraries were built with RACE. The sequencing machine was a NextSeq 500. During library preparation, unique molecular identifiers were attached to individual cDNA molecules so that TCRs could be counted in a quantitative, reproducible way. For every blood RNA sample, sequencing covered both the TCR alpha and TCR beta chains. The study's own analysis went as follows. A median of about 87,000 TCRs per sample was observed, with a range of 23,224 to 690,600. V, J and CDR3 annotation of the TCR reads was carried out using the Decombinator software suite. For PS versus PT1 abundance plots, all samples were subsampled to the same number of TCRs (28,000). TCRs were defined as expanded if absent before sensitization and observed at least eight times at the 2-week time point. TCRdb's own reprocessing of the public reads used fastp at Q25 and MiXCR and kept productive beta chains. Each CDR3 protein appears once, grouped with its most common genes and DNA. The V and J calls, along with clone size, are taken from TCRdb and not from the paper's own processing. The sample table contains about 84,000 distinct CDR3 sequences; only one count was recorded for roughly a tenth of them. The ten most abundant clones make up 4.5% to 5% of the sample.

This sequence uses TRBV20-1 and TRBJ1-2; 9 bases in the junction line up with TRBD1. This TCR derives from a woman in her forties or fifties with alopecia areata. Some clones in this sample may be carry-over from other donors' samples. Sequenced material: whole blood, taken in connection with sensitization to the hapten diphenylcyclopropenone (DPC). Here is the DNA: TGCAGTGCTAGGATACAGGGGGCGTTCTATGACTACACCTTC. It encodes CSARIQGAFYDYTF.